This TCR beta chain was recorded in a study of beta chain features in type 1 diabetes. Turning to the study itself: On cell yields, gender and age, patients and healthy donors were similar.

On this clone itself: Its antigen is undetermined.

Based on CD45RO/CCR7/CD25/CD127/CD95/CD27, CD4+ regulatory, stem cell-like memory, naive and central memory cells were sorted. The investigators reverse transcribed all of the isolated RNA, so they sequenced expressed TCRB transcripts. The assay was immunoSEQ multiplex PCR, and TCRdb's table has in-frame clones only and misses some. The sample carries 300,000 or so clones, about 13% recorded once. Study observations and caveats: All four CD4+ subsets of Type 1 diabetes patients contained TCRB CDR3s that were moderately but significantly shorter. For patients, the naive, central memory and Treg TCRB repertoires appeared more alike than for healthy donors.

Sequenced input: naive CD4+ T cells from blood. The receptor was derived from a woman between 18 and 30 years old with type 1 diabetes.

This CDR3 reads CTYDRGPEQYV. The CDR3 region has the DNA TGTACTTACGACAGGGGACCAGAGCAGTACGTC. This chain joins TRBV27 and TRBJ2-7, with 8 bases aligning to TRBD1. This CDR3 is built from 11 residues. CDR1 is MNHEY, CDR2 SMNVEV, per germline (reference sequence).